This TCR beta chain is from a study of cytomegalovirus exposure and HLA in healthy donors. Study-level points and caveats: According to an earlier analysis, most TCR beta V segments yielded productive rearrangements about 87% or about 30% of the time. Compared with the approximately 700-donor mean, an Asian-associated ancestry cluster reportedly had fewer N-insertions, according to a later analysis.

Both 60 Vbeta primers and 13 Jbeta primers went into the PCR. Clones were sequenced by immunoSEQ multiplex PCR, and TCRdb holds only the in-frame ones, with some missing. The profile shows under 200,000 clones, over 65% of them singletons. V was clipped by 4 bases and J by 2 bases; unmatched bases: 12. Germline CDR1 is SGDLS and CDR2 is YYNGEE. There are 19 residues in the CDR3. This clone has just a few counts. Its target is unknown. This TCR was sampled from a middle-aged woman in good health and CMV-seronegative. The chain has TRBV9 and TRBJ2-3, with TRBD2 identical over 14 bases. Sequences were obtained from PBMCs. CDR3 sequence reads: CASSLSPGTSGGITDTQYF. DNA of the CDR3: TGTGCCAGCAGCCTCAGCCCCGGGACTAGCGGGGGTATCACAGATACGCAGTATTTT.